Sequencing of this T cell receptor beta chain was carried out in a study of T cell repertoires in cytomegalovirus infection. About the research overall: Indications came from public TCR beta signatures; they pointed to CMV infection and to a matching HLA type.

One entry per CDR3 protein results from TCRdb running MiXCR on the reads. This table holds about 34,000 distinct CDR3 sequences, approximately 52% found once. To note about this clonotype: What it recognizes is unknown.

This CDR3 region has 14 residues. The ends were cut back, 3 bases at V and 2 bases at J, with 10 bases in the middle. Germline V gene lookup returns CDR1 LGHNT and CDR2 FRNRAP. The chain is built from TRBV12-5 and TRBJ1-1; D call uncertain. The receptor was derived from a human donor in good health (CMV status not recorded). Some clones in this sample may be carry-over from other donors' samples. Material: CD8+ T cells from cultured PBMCs, obtained from culture after CMV antigen stimulation. The CDR3 DNA follows: TGTGCTAGTGGTTTAATCTCGGATAACACTGAAGCTTTCTTT. Translated, it gives CASGLISDNTEAFF. Full variable domain (outside the CDR3, taken from reference TRBV12-5 and TRBJ1-1): DARVTQTPRHKVTEMGQEVTMRCQPILGHNTVFWYRQTMMQGLELLAYFRNRAPLDDSGMPKDRFSAEMPDATLATLKIQPSEPRDSAVYFCASGLISDNTEAFFGQGTRLTVV.